The 31 T cell receptor beta chains below were found in one sample sequenced in a study of T-cell memory formation after mild COVID-19 (dated by TCRdb to about 2021). Receptors were amplified or captured by 5' RACE. The instrument was an Illumina NovaSeq 6000. TCRdb reprocessed the public reads (quality trimming at Q25 with fastp, clone calling with MiXCR) and kept in-frame beta chains. Rows merge per CDR3 protein into single entries with the most common DNA and genes. The sample table lists a few hundred thousand distinct CDR3 sequences, 16% of them with a count of one. 22% of the sample is in the top ten clones. Specimen: PBMCs or a T cell subset sorted from them (not recorded which). Receptor source: a man aged 18 to 29 who had mild COVID-19 (a few samples of this study predate the infection). The sample titles of this study are shuffled in the database, so cell type and time point are left out; the donor was told from shared clones.

J is TRBJ1-6 and V is TRBV7-6; D is possibly TRBD1 (5 bases). V was trimmed by 2 bases and J by 8 bases, leaving 13 bases between them. This CDR3 spans 15 amino acids. The germline CDR1 and CDR2 sequences are SGHVS and FNYEAQ. The CDR3 sequence: CASSLLQGRDSPLHF. As DNA, the CDR3 is TGTGCCAGCAGCTTATTGCAGGGCCGAGATTCACCCCTCCACTTT.

The CDR3 sequence: CASSLARGEELFF. The CDR3 region has the DNA TGTGCCAGCAGCTTGGCCAGGGGGGAGGAACTGTTTTTT. This chain joins TRBV7-9 and TRBJ1-4; 7 positions agree with TRBD1. Germline V gene data show CDR1 as SEHNR and CDR2 as FQNEAQ (reference sequence). The V segment lost 3 bases and the J segment 12 bases; nucleotides outside the gene matches: 7. The CDR3 covers 13 residues.

This clonotype was recorded a few times. V and J are TRBV6-2 or TRBV6-3 and TRBJ2-1, with 7 bases aligning to TRBD2. The V gene end was trimmed by 5 bases and the J gene end by 8 bases; junction bases not matched to a gene: 9. The CDR3 is 14 residues long. Germline V CDR1 and CDR2: MNHEY, SVGEGT. CDR3 region: CASSTGLVLDEQFF. The CDR3 DNA follows: TGTGCCAGCAGTACAGGACTAGTACTCGATGAGCAGTTCTTC.

This chain uses TRBV9 with TRBJ2-1; 7 nucleotides align to TRBD1. The CDR3 is 17 residues long. V lost 2 bases, J lost 6 bases, and 14 bases stayed unmatched. Looked up from germline, CDR1 is SGDLS and CDR2 is YYNGEE. In DNA form, the CDR3 reads TGTGCCAGCAGCGTGAGCCATGTCGCGGCAGGGGGCAATGAGCAGTTCTTC. It translates to CASSVSHVAAGGNEQFF.

This clonotype was seen more than once but under ten times. The chain carries TRBV9 and TRBJ2-3; 7 bases fit TRBD1. V gave up 0 bases and J gave up 2 bases; unmatched junction bases: 9. CDR1 is SGDLS and CDR2 is YYNGEE in the germline V gene. The CDR3 consists of 17 residues. CDR3 bases: TGTGCCAGCAGCGTAGGGGCAGGGGGACCCGACACAGATACGCAGTATTTT. Its protein product is CASSVGAGGPDTDTQYF.

The CDR3 bases are TGTGCCAGCAGTTTATCCTGGGGGGGTCCCAGTATGAACACTGAAGCTTTCTTT. Translation: CASSLSWGGPSMNTEAFF. This chain links TRBV12-3 or TRBV12-4 with TRBJ1-1; TRBD1 might be the D (5 bases). V was clipped by 2 bases and J by 0 bases, with 19 bases between them. There are 18 residues in the CDR3.

The sample holds a few counts of this clonotype. The gene calls are TRBV6-2 or TRBV6-3 and TRBJ2-3; 11 nucleotides line up with TRBD1. Trimming removed 7 bases from V and 5 bases from J; junction bases left unmatched: 11. This CDR3 has 16 amino acids. The germline CDR1 and CDR2 sequences are MNHEY and SVGEGT. CDR3 nucleotide sequence: TGTGCCAGCAAACCATCCCGGGACAGGGGGATAGATACGCAGTATTTT. Translating it yields CASKPSRDRGIDTQYF.

This clonotype was found a few times. This sequence joins TRBV28 and TRBJ2-7; D perhaps matches TRBD1 (6 bases). V lost 3 bases and J lost 12, with 15 bases in between. The CDR3 is 12 amino acids. From germline, CDR1 is MDHEN and CDR2 SYDVKM. Written as DNA, the CDR3 is TGTGCCAGCAGTTTCAGTGGACAGAGGTTGTACGTC. It is translated as CASSFSGQRLYV.

The V gene is TRBV28, the J gene TRBJ1-3; possibly TRBD1 for D (5 bases). The V and J ends lost 1 base and 0 bases respectively, with 13 bases between them. The CDR3 consists of 17 residues. Germline CDR1 MDHEN, CDR2 SYDVKM. The chain's CDR3 is CASSLSHMGDSGNTIYF. DNA for the CDR3: TGTGCCAGCAGTTTATCTCATATGGGGGACTCTGGAAACACCATATATTTT.

V and J are TRBV12-3 or TRBV12-4 and TRBJ2-6; D is undetermined. CDR3 length: 16 residues. The ends were cut back, 5 bases at V and 0 bases at J, with 11 bases in the middle. This CDR3 reads CASSRMVHSGANVLTF. The CDR3 DNA follows: TGTGCCAGCAGTAGGATGGTGCACTCTGGGGCCAACGTCCTGACTTTC.

This clonotype was counted at least ten times. The genes are TRBV5-1 and TRBJ2-2, with TRBD1 matching 7 bases. Trimming cost V 0 bases and J 3 bases; bases outside gene matches: 2. Germline assignment: CDR1 SGHRS and CDR2 YFSETQ. There are 15 residues in the CDR3. CDR3 DNA: TGCGCCAGCAGCTTGGCCGGGACAGACACCGGGGAGCTGTTTTTT. Translation gives CASSLAGTDTGELFF.

The chain couples TRBV20-1 to TRBJ1-5; 9 bases match TRBD1. Trimming removed 6 bases from V and 6 bases from J; junction bases left unmatched: 6. From germline, CDR1 is DFQATT and CDR2 SNEGSKA (reference sequence). The CDR3 is 13 amino acids. The CDR3 loop reads CSAIQGAFQPQHF. Written as DNA, the CDR3 is TGCAGTGCGATACAGGGGGCTTTTCAGCCCCAGCATTTT.

The genes are TRBV12-3 or TRBV12-4 and TRBJ1-2; D is possibly TRBD1 (6 bases). There are 12 residues in the CDR3. V was cut by 7 bases and J by 4 bases, with 10 bases left in between. The CDR3 DNA is TGTGCCAGCACCTCACAGGGCTATGGCTACACCTTC. Encoded protein: CASTSQGYGYTF.

This clonotype was detected a few times. The chain recombines TRBV20-1 with TRBJ2-3; D is ambiguous. The CDR3 runs to 12 residues. In germline, CDR1 is DFQATT, CDR2 SNEGSKA (reference sequence). V was shortened by 2 bases and J by 2 bases, with 5 bases between the two germline ends. In DNA, the CDR3 is TGCAGTGCTAGATCATACACAGATACGCAGTATTTT. It specifies CSARSYTDTQYF.

This clonotype was detected a few times. The chain uses TRBV7-3 and TRBJ1-1; D gene uncertain. V gave up 3 bases and J gave up 4 bases, with 12 bases separating them. This CDR3 is 14 amino acids long. Germline loops: CDR1 SGHTA, CDR2 FQGTGA. This chain's CDR3 is CASSLDDRRTEAFF. The CDR3 DNA reads as TGTGCCAGCAGCTTGGACGACCGGCGCACTGAAGCTTTCTTT. Full variable domain (rest looked up from reference TRBV7-3 and TRBJ1-1): GAGVSQTPSNKVTEKGKYVELRCDPISGHTALYWYRQSLGQGPEFLIYFQGTGAADDSGLPNDRFFAVRPEGSVSTLKIQRTERGDSAVYLCASSLDDRRTEAFFGQGTRLTVV.

The chain recombines TRBV29-1 with TRBJ2-7; no clear D. The V gene's germline CDR1 is SQVTM and CDR2 ANQGSEA. The V and J ends lost 5 bases and 1 base respectively, with 18 bases between them. This CDR3 is 15 amino acids long. CDR3 sequence (DNA): TGCAGCGTTAAAAACCCGGACGCTTATTCCTACGAGCAGTACTTC. Translating gives CSVKNPDAYSYEQYF.

The chain employs TRBV2 and TRBJ2-5; TRBD2 matches at 7 bases. The CDR3 runs 12 residues. The V gene's germline CDR1 is SNHLY and CDR2 FYNNEI. V dropped 11 bases and J dropped 5; count of bases not matched to a gene: 8. CDR3 coding DNA: TGTGCCGCAGCGGGAACGGTCGAGACCCAGTACTTC. Its translation: CAAAGTVETQYF.

This clonotype was seen a handful of times. The chain joins TRBV30 to TRBJ2-7; possible D gene TRBD2, 5 bases. This CDR3 is 12 amino acids long. Deletions cut 0 bases from V and 4 bases from J, with 7 bases between. The V gene's germline CDR1 is GTSNPN and CDR2 SVGIG (reference sequence). The CDR3 loop is CAWSVRGYEQYF. The CDR3 coding sequence is TGTGCCTGGAGTGTACGGGGATACGAGCAGTACTTC.

The J gene is TRBJ2-7, the V gene TRBV5-1; 7 bases are a match to TRBD2. This CDR3 comprises 13 residues. V trimming: 2 bases; J trimming: 7 bases; junction bases outside the gene matches: 6. The germline CDR1 and CDR2 sequences are SGHRS and YFSETQ. The CDR3 spells CASSFAGVGEQYF. CDR3 DNA: TGCGCCAGCAGCTTCGCGGGGGTTGGAGAGCAGTACTTC. Full variable domain (missing parts from reference TRBV5-1 and TRBJ2-7): KAGVTQTPRYLIKTRGQQVTLSCSPISGHRSVSWYQQTPGQGLQFLFEYFSETQRNKGNFPGRFSGRQFSNSRSEMNVSTLELGDSALYLCASSFAGVGEQYFGPGTRLTVT.

The V and J genes are TRBV7-8 and TRBJ2-7, with D uncertain. Trimming removed 4 bases at V and 7 bases at J, with 14 bases between. The CDR3 runs 13 residues. Germline-derived CDR1 and CDR2 are SGHVS and FQNEAQ. In DNA form, the CDR3 reads TGTGCCAGCAGCTCGACTCCCTCCTCGGAGCAGTACGTC. This translates into CASSSTPSSEQYV.

V usage is TRBV12-3 or TRBV12-4 and J usage is TRBJ2-2, with 7 bases fitting TRBD1. J lost 7 bases, V lost 3 bases, and 5 bases had no gene match. The CDR3 is 14 residues long. CDR3: CASSLQGDGGELFF. CDR3 in DNA: TGTGCCAGCAGTTTGCAGGGGGATGGCGGGGAGCTGTTTTTT.

This clonotype was found a few times. The chain's CDR3 is CATSDGQGTDTQYF. The CDR3 nucleotides are TGTGCCACCAGTGACGGACAGGGCACAGATACGCAGTATTTT. The chain has TRBV24-1 and TRBJ2-3; 7 bases are shared with TRBD1. The germline V gene has CDR1 KGHDR and CDR2 SFDVKD. V was pared by 4 bases and J by 1 base, with 1 base of the junction left unmatched. The CDR3 is made up of 14 amino acids.

CDR3 nucleotide sequence: TGCAGTGCTAGAAGGGTCGATGGGGGAGCGTCCTACGAGCAGTACTTC. This encodes CSARRVDGGASYEQYF. V gene TRBV20-1 combines with J gene TRBJ2-7, with D possibly being TRBD1 or TRBD2 (5 bases each). V dropped 2 bases and J dropped 1 base, with 18 bases sitting between them. Germline CDR1 reads DFQATT; CDR2 reads SNEGSKA (reference sequence). The CDR3 extends over 16 amino acids.

The rearrangement uses TRBV7-9 and TRBJ2-4, with D possibly being TRBD2 (7 bases). Trimming pared 5 bases from V and 2 bases from J, leaving 16 bases between. CDR1 and CDR2 from the germline V gene are SEHNR and FQNEAQ (reference sequence). The CDR3 is 16 amino acids. CDR3 loop: CASSPHGGPTKNIQYF. CDR3 coding DNA: TGTGCCAGCAGCCCTCACGGGGGGCCGACCAAAAACATTCAGTACTTC.

J is TRBJ2-7 and V is TRBV6-2 or TRBV6-3, with 8 bases aligning to TRBD1. Per the germline V gene, CDR1 is MNHEY and CDR2 is SVGEGT. V lost 6 bases and J lost 3; bases outside the gene matches: 7. The CDR3 is made up of 14 amino acids. DNA for the CDR3: TGTGCCAGCAGGGCCCCAGGGGGCTACTACGAGCAGTACGTC. It specifies CASRAPGGYYEQYV.

The chain is built from TRBV5-1 and TRBJ2-3; D is ambiguous. Trimming shortened V by 0 bases and J by 6 bases, and 14 bases separated the two germline ends. Germline lookup yields CDR1 SGHRS and CDR2 YFSETQ. CDR3 size: 15 residues. The CDR3 DNA follows: TGCGCCAGCAGCTTGGATTGGCTATCAGGTGATACGCAGTATTTT. Translating it yields CASSLDWLSGDTQYF.

There are a few counts of this clonotype. The genes are TRBV7-2 and TRBJ2-1; the D is unclear. With 3 bases removed from V and 6 bases from J, the gap between germline ends came to 12 bases. Germline CDR1 is SGHTA and CDR2 is FQGNSA. There are 14 residues in the CDR3. The CDR3 loop reads CASSFTVGFNEQFF. The CDR3 DNA follows: TGTGCCAGCAGCTTCACGGTCGGTTTCAATGAGCAGTTCTTC. Combining the CDR3 with reference TRBV7-2 and TRBJ2-1 gives the whole variable domain GAGVSQSPSNKVTEKGKDVELRCDPISGHTALYWYRQSLGQGLEFLIYFQGNSAPDKSGLPSDRFSAERTGGSVSTLTIQRTQQEDSAVYLCASSFTVGFNEQFFGPGTRLTVL.

This clonotype was found a few times. This sequence joins TRBV18 and TRBJ2-3; 9 nucleotides match TRBD2. J was trimmed by 5 bases and V by 3 bases; bases with no gene match: 12. Germline V gene data show CDR1 as KGHSH and CDR2 as LQKENI. The CDR3 consists of 17 residues. CDR3 sequence reads: CASSPVASGATGDTQYF. Here the CDR3 DNA reads TGTGCCAGCTCACCGGTGGCTAGCGGGGCAACCGGAGATACGCAGTATTTT.

The J gene is TRBJ2-1, the V gene TRBV6-5; tentatively, D is TRBD1 (5 bases). Trimming stripped 4 bases from V and 7 bases from J, with 17 bases between. The germline gives CDR1 MNHEY, CDR2 SVGAGI. This CDR3 has 15 amino acids. The CDR3 nucleotides are TGTGCCAGCAGTTCCACAGGATTCCAAGGGAATGAGCAGTTCTTC. Residues: CASSSTGFQGNEQFF.

This sequence joins TRBV7-9 and TRBJ2-7, with 12 bases identical to TRBD1. Germline CDR1 and CDR2: SEHNR and FQNEAQ (reference sequence). The trim removed 4 bases at V and 6 bases at J, leaving 7 bases unmatched. The CDR3 totals 15 residues. In DNA, the CDR3 is TGTGCCAGCAGCTCAGAAGGGACAGGGGGCGGCGAGCAGTACGTC. Translating it yields CASSSEGTGGGEQYV.

Written as DNA, the CDR3 is TGCAGCGTTGAATGGCGGGGGGGCCTAGATACGCAGTATTTT. This sequence encodes CSVEWRGGLDTQYF. V usage is TRBV29-1 and J usage is TRBJ2-3; TRBD2 matches 9 bases. The CDR3 extends over 14 amino acids. The V gene end was trimmed by 2 bases and the J gene end by 5 bases; junction bases not matched to a gene: 5. Per germline, CDR1 SQVTM and CDR2 ANQGSEA.